One and the same sample provided the 15 T cell receptor beta chains below, sequenced in a study of response to subunit inactivated influenza vaccine. MiXCR, run by TCRdb on the RT-PCR reads, gives a single entry per CDR3 protein. The sample lists roughly 700,000 distinct CDR3 sequences, 14% occurring once. Sample: PBMCs from blood, taken roughly 2 weeks before vaccination. These TCRs come from a man between 50 and 59 years old who received an inactivated influenza vaccine.

The sample holds a few counts of this clonotype. The rearrangement links TRBV5-1 to TRBJ1-2, with 9 bases aligning to TRBD1. The CDR3 length is 15 residues. The V gene's germline CDR1 is SGHRS and CDR2 YFSETQ. Trimming at V came to 0 bases and at J to 6 bases, leaving 6 bases not matched to a gene. The CDR3 DNA reads as TGCGCCAGCAGCTTGGCCGGGGACAGGGTGAATGGCTACACCTTC. It translates to CASSLAGDRVNGYTF. Complete variable domain (other parts from reference TRBV5-1 and TRBJ1-2): KAGVTQTPRYLIKTRGQQVTLSCSPISGHRSVSWYQQTPGQGLQFLFEYFSETQRNKGNFPGRFSGRQFSNSRSEMNVSTLELGDSALYLCASSLAGDRVNGYTFGSGTRLTVV.

V usage is TRBV10-3 and J usage is TRBJ1-6; D ambiguous. The V end was cut by 10 bases, the J end by 6 bases, with 22 bases between. Per germline, CDR1 ENHRY and CDR2 SYGVKD. The CDR3 is 16 residues long. The CDR3 DNA sequence: TGTGCCACCAAGGGTTCGGTGGCGGGCTTTAATTCACCCCTCCACTTT. Amino acid sequence: CATKGSVAGFNSPLHF.

The table lists this clonotype with many counts. This chain joins TRBV6-2 or TRBV6-3 and TRBJ2-7, with TRBD2 as a possible D gene (5 bases). V lost 0 bases and J lost 3, with 15 bases in between. In germline, CDR1 is MNHEY, CDR2 SVGEGT. The CDR3 runs to 16 residues. The CDR3 nucleotides read TGTGCCAGCAGTTACTCGAGGGCTGCGGGCCACTACGAGCAGTACTTC. Protein: CASSYSRAAGHYEQYF.

The gene calls are TRBV5-1 and TRBJ2-5; TRBD2 agrees at 11 bases. Germline CDR1 SGHRS, CDR2 YFSETQ. Losses at the gene ends were 6 bases for V and 2 bases for J; bases not matched to a gene: 6. This CDR3 spans 15 amino acids. The CDR3 DNA follows: TGCGCCAGCACCTTAGCGGGGGGGCGACAAGAGACCCAGTACTTC. This sequence encodes CASTLAGGRQETQYF.

The chain has TRBV14 and TRBJ1-1, with TRBD1 matching 9 bases. V lost 4 bases to trimming and J lost 5 bases; unmatched junction nucleotides: 8. Germline values: CDR1 SGHDN, CDR2 FVKESK. CDR3 length equals 15 residues. CDR3 nucleotides: TGTGCCAGCAGCCGAGGGACAGGGTATGGTACTGAAGCTTTCTTT. It translates to CASSRGTGYGTEAFF.

The V gene is TRBV19, the J gene TRBJ1-5; D possibly corresponds to TRBD1 (5 bases). V was trimmed by 3 bases and J by 9 bases, leaving 6 bases between them. Germline CDR1 reads LNHDA; CDR2 reads SQIVND (reference sequence). The CDR3 has 11 amino acids. CDR3 sequence: CASSMRGPQHF. CDR3 in DNA: TGTGCCAGTAGTATGAGGGGGCCCCAGCATTTT. Supplemented by reference TRBV19 and TRBJ1-5, the full variable domain reads DGGITQSPKYLFRKEGQNVTLSCEQNLNHDAMYWYRQDPGQGLRLIYYSQIVNDFQKGDIAEGYSVSREKKESFPLTVTSAQKNPTAFYLCASSMRGPQHFGDGTRLSIL.

This clonotype was seen a handful of times. This rearrangement joins TRBV20-1 to TRBJ2-5; possibly TRBD1 or TRBD2 for D (6 bases each). Trimming took 0 bases from V and 5 from J, leaving 19 bases between them. Germline values: CDR1 DFQATT, CDR2 SNEGSKA (reference sequence). This CDR3 is 16 amino acids long. The CDR3 coding sequence is TGCAGTGCTAGAGATCCGTGGGGGGCGCGAATGGAGACCCAGTACTTC. Its translation: CSARDPWGARMETQYF.

This clonotype was picked up a small number of times. The chain couples TRBV20-1 to TRBJ2-7, with D possibly called TRBD1 or TRBD2 (5 bases each). From germline, CDR1 is DFQATT and CDR2 SNEGSKA (reference sequence). Trimming pared 6 bases from V and 5 bases from J, leaving 14 bases between. The CDR3 length is 12 residues. Here the CDR3 DNA reads TGCAGTGCCGCAGGGACCTGGGACGAGCAGTACTTC. It is translated as CSAAGTWDEQYF.

This chain joins TRBV20-1 and TRBJ2-1, with TRBD2 matching over 9 bases. V lost 6 bases, J lost 2 bases, and 11 bases stayed unmatched. Per the germline V gene, CDR1 is DFQATT and CDR2 is SNEGSKA (reference sequence). The CDR3 extends over 16 amino acids. The CDR3 sequence is CSAQPVLAGPYNEQFF. The CDR3 coding sequence is TGCAGTGCCCAGCCCGTTCTAGCGGGGCCCTACAATGAGCAGTTCTTC.

This clonotype was counted between two and nine times. The V and J genes are TRBV6-5 and TRBJ2-1; TRBD1 matches at 11 bases. The J segment lost 10 bases and the V segment lost 2 bases, leaving 7 bases of the junction unmatched. The germline CDR1 and CDR2 sequences are MNHEY and SVGAGI. CDR3 size: 15 residues. This CDR3 reads CASSYTGDRGSEQFF. CDR3 DNA: TGTGCCAGCAGTTACACGGGGGACAGGGGGTCCGAGCAGTTCTTC.

The CDR3 coding sequence is TGTGCCAGCAGTTCTTATGGGGAGACCCAGTACTTC. As protein: CASSSYGETQYF. V is TRBV6-2 or TRBV6-3 and J is TRBJ2-5; D not certain. The V and J ends lost 4 bases and 5 bases respectively, with 8 bases between them. CDR1 MNHEY and CDR2 SVGEGT come from the germline V gene. CDR3 size: 12 residues.

The table lists this clonotype with a few counts. The rearrangement uses TRBV5-5 and TRBJ2-1, with 9 bases that match TRBD1. The CDR3 runs 15 residues. The germline CDR1 and CDR2 sequences are SGHKS and YYEKEE (reference sequence). V dropped 4 bases and J dropped 2; count of bases not matched to a gene: 4. CDR3 nucleotides: TGTGCCAGCAGCGCGGGACAGGGTCCCTACAATGAGCAGTTCTTC. Protein product: CASSAGQGPYNEQFF.

V is TRBV6-2 or TRBV6-3 and J is TRBJ1-6, with D possibly being TRBD1 (5 bases). V was pared by 5 bases and J by 7 bases, with 15 bases between. This CDR3 is built from 15 residues. The germline CDR1 and CDR2 sequences are MNHEY and SVGEGT. CDR3 residues: CASSARDGGNSPLHF. CDR3 coding DNA: TGTGCCAGCAGTGCCCGGGACGGGGGGAATTCACCCCTCCACTTT.

V gene TRBV6-2 or TRBV6-3 combines with J gene TRBJ2-1, with D perhaps matching TRBD2 (5 bases). The germline gives CDR1 MNHEY, CDR2 SVGEGT. Trimming removed 6 bases at V and 6 bases at J, with 21 bases between. This CDR3 contains 16 residues. The chain's CDR3 is CASSPLGERITNEQFF. The CDR3 DNA sequence: TGTGCCAGCAGCCCCCTCGGGGAGCGGATAACCAATGAGCAGTTCTTC.

This clonotype was observed a handful of times. The rearrangement links TRBV24-1 to TRBJ2-7, with 10 bases that match TRBD1. Germline V gene sequence: CDR1 KGHDR, CDR2 SFDVKD. The trim removed 3 bases at V and 0 bases at J, leaving 1 base unmatched. The CDR3 is 15 residues long. The CDR3 is CATSDGDRGSYEQYF. The CDR3 bases are TGTGCCACCAGTGATGGGGACAGGGGCTCCTACGAGCAGTACTTC.